This entry describes one T cell receptor (beta chain). All donors qualified as healthy HIV-negative adults and had experienced no recent acute infections or vaccinations. Partitioning of CD4+ cells yielded a CD45RA+ naive subset and a CD45RA-negative memory subset. The CDR3 consists of 13 residues. The germline V gene has CDR1 MNHNS and CDR2 SASEGT. Deletions cut 7 bases from V and 5 bases from J, with 15 bases between. Data came from immunoSEQ multiplex PCR; TCRdb stores just in-frame clones and leaves some out. The sample lists a few million clones; 93% were seen once. This specimen comes from a study of shared clonotypes between healthy human individuals.

The gene calls are TRBV6-1 and TRBJ2-7; D is undetermined. The source material was naive CD4+ T cells from PBMCs. Subset noted: CD45RA+ positively selected. This receptor was identified in a man aged 18 to 29 in good health. Some clones in this sample may be carry-over from other donors' samples. The CDR3 DNA reads as TGTGCCAGCACCCTCTTTACCCTCGACGAGCAGTACTTC. Translating it yields CASTLFTLDEQYF.